This entry concerns a single T cell receptor (beta chain). The data are from a study of blood T cell repertoires in COVID-19. Study context: Spain, Italy and the United States supplied samples that represented acute and convalescent COVID-19. Sample material is recorded as cDNA or gDNA derived from T cells, B-cell-depleted T cells, or PBMCs.

Per the authors' pipeline: Estimates of nucleated cell counts were drawn from the amplification of reference gene primers. Libraries were prepared by immunoSEQ multiplex PCR; TCRdb keeps only in-frame clonotypes and omits some of them. V and J calls and clone size follow that table, whereas D and trimming were derived from the DNA. The sample contains about 240,000 clones, about 85% of which appear only once. V was pared by 5 bases and J by 8 bases, with 8 bases of the junction left unmatched. The CDR3 spans 16 residues. Germline V gene sequence: CDR1 SGHVS, CDR2 FNYEAQ. The chain employs TRBV7-6 and TRBJ2-1; TRBD2 aligns across 14 bases. The sequence was obtained from a man between 60 and 75 years old who had recovered from COVID-19. The material sequenced was peripheral blood. CDR3 bases: TGTGCCAGCAGCCCGCGGGGACTAGCGGGGGTCGATGAGCAGTTCTTC. This codes for CASSPRGLAGVDEQFF. The full variable domain, completed using reference TRBV7-6 and TRBJ2-1, is GAGVSQSPRYKVTKRGQDVALRCDPISGHVSLYWYRQALGQGPEFLTYFNYEAQQDKSGLPNDRFSAERPEGSISTLTIQRTEQRDSAMYRCASSPRGLAGVDEQFFGPGTRLTVL.